This T cell receptor beta chain comes out of a study of CD8 T cells in Susac syndrome (dated by TCRdb to about 2019). For the wider study: Whether CD8+ T cell activation and differentiation in Susac syndrome was antigen driven was tested using repertoire sequencing.

Peripheral blood CD8+ and CD4+ T cells from healthy donors, Susac syndrome patients and multiple sclerosis patients were profiled using high-throughput TCR beta sequencing. Healthy donors were included as age- and sex-matched controls. Bulk CD8+ and CD4+ T cells were purified magnetically by negative isolation, whereas CD8+ TEMRA cells were enriched by FACS. Blood was collected in EDTA tubes and processed within 24 hours, with PBMCs isolated through density gradient centrifugation. PBMCs intended for TCR sequencing were cryopreserved in liquid nitrogen and thawed later in a water bath at 37 degrees C. The sorted or isolated CD4+, CD8+ and CD8+ TEMRA cells had a purity of 90% or higher. What the authors observed across the whole study: The TCR sequencing and HLA analysis was acknowledged to have included a relatively small number of individuals.

RNA was extracted using the RNeasy kit, and about 0.5 to 1 microgram was reverse transcribed with random hexamers. TCR beta CDR3 regions were amplified with the immunoSEQ multiplex PCR assay covering 54 Vbeta and 13 Jbeta segments. PCR amplification bias was corrected by using a synthetic template baseline for primer optimization and computational correction. The study's processing was this. Only productive sequences were kept, with reads annotated to V, D and J genes according to IMGT and analyzed in immunoSEQ Analyzer. Clonality was calculated as one minus the Shannon entropy normalized by log2 of the number of productive unique sequences. Public and private clones were assessed among the 100 most prevalent clones of each patient and control. Susac-specific clones were defined as absent from healthy and MS cohorts, over a thousand published viral clones and other ImmuneACCESS disease sequences. The raw public reads went through TCRdb reprocessing: fastp at Q25, MiXCR clone calling, in-frame beta chains kept. Identical CDR3 protein sequences are pooled into one entry, listed with their most common genes and DNA. The V and J calls reflect TCRdb's pipeline rather than the authors' work. Recorded for this sample are approximately 190,000 distinct CDR3 sequences; over 85% of them occurred a single time. The biggest ten clones account for around 0.096% of the sample.

V is clipped by 3 bases and J by 6 bases, and the sequence between their germline boundaries is 8 bases long. Counted from cysteine to phenylalanine, this CDR3 has 12 amino acids. Here the CDR3 DNA is all that survives: 36 bases in frame from base 1. Regarding this clonotype: Its antigen remains unidentified. Base quality data are lacking; no much larger clone is found one base away.

The chain is encoded by TRBV12-3 or TRBV12-4 joined to TRBJ1-2; the D gene assignment is ambiguous. Sequencing input: CD4+ T cells from PBMCs. The receptor comes from a human donor in good health. The nucleotide sequence reads TGTGCCAGCAGTTTCGGCCCCAATGGCTACACCTTC. Its protein reads: CASSFGPNGYTF.